This TCR beta chain is from a study of blood T cells in healthy people across ages. Study-level results: Calculation of diversity from one million T cells yielded estimates considered to be underestimates. Any changes in expanded clonotypes were possibly confounded, as donor CMV status remained unknown. Diversity was higher, and naive CD4+ cells more numerous, in long-lived donors than in aged donors.

Through a sample-barcoded 5' primer and a J-beta primer mix, a second PCR was run for about 6 to 11 cycles. CDR3-containing paired-end reads numbered at least 2.5 million in each sample. TCRdb called the 5' RACE reads again in MiXCR, with one record for every CDR3 protein. The sample yields about 1.5 million distinct CDR3 sequences, 35% to 45% seen once. Germline CDR1 and CDR2: SGHTA and FQGNSA. V shed 2 bases, J shed 1 base, and the junction held 10 bases outside the gene matches. The CDR3 consists of 17 residues. On this clonotype: The antigen is unknown.

This sequence originates from a woman under 30 in good health. V usage is TRBV7-2 and J usage is TRBJ1-2; 7 bases match TRBD1. The specimen was blood. CDR3 in amino acids: CASSLQAGTEFNYGYTF. CDR3 DNA: TGTGCCAGCAGCTTACAAGCCGGGACAGAATTTAACTATGGCTACACCTTC.